The rows below give T cell receptor beta chains drawn from one sample of a study of T cells in Graves' hyperthyroidism and ophthalmopathy. TCRdb fed the multiplex PCR reads into MiXCR, producing one record per CDR3 protein. The table records fewer than 250,000 distinct CDR3 sequences, around 24% of them present only once. Sequencing used blood. These receptors all come from a middle-aged woman with Graves' ophthalmopathy. Each CDR3 is given with its conserved first and last residue. Fields, in order: clone size, D gene, V gene, CDR3 length, J gene, CDR3 protein, CDR3 DNA. The D gene is left open where the match is weak. Part of the rows lack a size; the others show once, few, many or a class for expanded clones.

size: many
D: TRBD2
V: TRBV7-2
length: 15
J: TRBJ2-7
CDR3: CASSPSGTSLYEQYF
DNA: TGTGCCAGCAGTCCTTCCGGGACTAGCCTATACGAGCAGTACTTC

size: many
D: TRBD2
V: TRBV27
length: 18
J: TRBJ2-5
CDR3: CASSHLAGGHKKQETQYF
DNA: TGTGCCAGCAGCCATCTAGCGGGAGGACATAAAAAACAAGAGACCCAGTACTTC

size: NA
D: NA
V: TRBV12-3/TRBV12-4
length: 11
J: TRBJ2-5
CDR3: CASSKPGTQYF
DNA: TGTGCCAGCAGCAAGCCAGGGACCCAGTACTTC

size: many
D: TRBD1
V: TRBV20-1
length: 17
J: TRBJ2-5
CDR3: CSARDRRWTGLSETQYF
DNA: TGCAGTGCTAGAGATCGGCGTTGGACAGGGCTCTCGGAGACCCAGTACTTC

size: many
D: NA
V: TRBV5-1
length: 15
J: TRBJ2-6
CDR3: CASSLWVSGANVLTF
DNA: TGCGCCAGCAGCTTGTGGGTCTCTGGGGCCAACGTCCTGACTTTC

size: many
D: TRBD2
V: TRBV4-2
length: 16
J: TRBJ2-2
CDR3: CASSERDGSYTGELFF
DNA: TGTGCCAGCTCCGAGCGGGACGGGTCCTACACCGGGGAGCTGTTTTTT

size: many
D: NA
V: TRBV2
length: 12
J: TRBJ2-7
CDR3: CASTSGSYEQYF
DNA: TGTGCCAGCACCTCCGGATCGTACGAGCAGTACTTC

size: many
D: NA
V: TRBV3-1
length: 13
J: TRBJ2-4
CDR3: CASSLQAKNIQYF
DNA: TGTGCCAGCAGCCTGCAAGCCAAAAACATTCAGTACTTC

size: many
D: TRBD2
V: TRBV11-1
length: 17
J: TRBJ2-2
CDR3: CASSPRSASGGAGELFF
DNA: TGTGCCAGCAGCCCCCGTTCCGCATCGGGAGGGGCCGGGGAGCTGTTTTTT

size: many
D: NA
V: TRBV14
length: 13
J: TRBJ2-7
CDR3: CASSQWRGYEQYF
DNA: TGTGCCAGCAGCCAGTGGAGGGGCTACGAGCAGTACTTC

size: many
D: NA
V: TRBV29-1
length: 13
J: TRBJ2-5
CDR3: CSVEQGSQETQYF
DNA: TGCAGCGTTGAGCAAGGGAGTCAAGAGACCCAGTACTTC

size: many
D: NA
V: TRBV5-5
length: 15
J: TRBJ2-7
CDR3: CASSYGSMAVYEQYF
DNA: TGTGCCAGCAGCTACGGGAGTATGGCAGTCTACGAGCAGTACTTC

size: many
D: TRBD2
V: TRBV5-6
length: 13
J: TRBJ2-1
CDR3: CASSLLLAGEQFF
DNA: TGTGCCAGCAGCCTCCTACTAGCGGGAGAACAGTTCTTC

size: few
D: NA
V: TRBV3-1
length: 14
J: TRBJ2-7
CDR3: CASRPGHGPYEQYF
DNA: TGTGCCAGCAGACCGGGACATGGACCCTACGAGCAGTACTTC

size: NA
D: NA
V: TRBV12-3/TRBV12-4
length: 12
J: TRBJ1-2
CDR3: CASSLFSYGYTF
DNA: TGTGCCAGCAGTTTGTTTAGCTATGGCTACACCTTC

size: NA
D: NA
V: TRBV12-3/TRBV12-4
length: 15
J: TRBJ2-5
CDR3: CASSLRGPDYETQYF
DNA: TGTGCCAGCAGTTTACGGGGTCCGGATTACGAGACCCAGTACTTC

size: NA
D: TRBD1
V: TRBV25-1
length: 15
J: TRBJ1-6
CDR3: CASRMTGAGDSPLHF
DNA: TGTGCCAGCAGGATGACAGGGGCCGGGGATTCACCCCTCCACTTT

size: NA
D: NA
V: TRBV12-3/TRBV12-4
length: 14
J: TRBJ2-5
CDR3: CASSLTGNQETQYF
DNA: TGTGCCAGCAGTCTTACAGGGAACCAAGAGACCCAGTACTTC

size: many
D: TRBD2
V: TRBV18
length: 14
J: TRBJ2-5
CDR3: CASSRLAGQETQYF
DNA: TGTGCCAGCTCAAGACTAGCGGGCCAAGAGACCCAGTACTTC

size: NA
D: NA
V: TRBV12-3/TRBV12-4
length: 13
J: TRBJ2-2
CDR3: CASSPRETGELFF
DNA: TGTGCCAGCAGTCCTAGGGAAACCGGGGAGCTGTTTTTT

size: NA
D: NA
V: TRBV6-5
length: 15
J: TRBJ1-1
CDR3: CASSYRTPENTEAFF
DNA: TGTGCCAGCAGTTATAGAACCCCAGAAAACACTGAAGCTTTCTTT

size: NA
D: NA
V: TRBV6-1
length: 13
J: TRBJ2-2
CDR3: CASSDTNTGELFF
DNA: TGTGCCAGCAGTGACACAAACACCGGGGAGCTGTTTTTT

size: NA
D: TRBD1
V: TRBV6-2/TRBV6-3
length: 15
J: TRBJ1-1
CDR3: CASTGGAFRNTEAFF
DNA: TGTGCCAGTACAGGGGGCGCGTTTCGGAACACTGAAGCTTTCTTT

size: many
D: NA
V: TRBV30
length: 14
J: TRBJ1-5
CDR3: CAWTFGGLNQPQHF
DNA: TGTGCCTGGACTTTTGGGGGGCTTAATCAGCCCCAGCATTTT

size: many
D: NA
V: TRBV7-3
length: 14
J: TRBJ2-2
CDR3: CASSLRGGTGELFF
DNA: TGTGCCAGCAGCTTAAGGGGTGGCACCGGGGAGCTGTTTTTT

size: many
D: NA
V: TRBV4-1
length: 15
J: TRBJ2-7
CDR3: CASSQDPGTPYEQYF
DNA: TGCGCCAGCAGCCAGGACCCAGGGACCCCCTACGAGCAGTACTTC

size: NA
D: TRBD1
V: TRBV12-3/TRBV12-4
length: 14
J: TRBJ2-2
CDR3: CASRLTGGHGELFF
DNA: TGTGCCAGCAGGCTGACAGGGGGCCACGGGGAGCTGTTTTTT

size: NA
D: NA
V: TRBV18
length: 14
J: TRBJ1-5
CDR3: CASSPRQLNQPQHF
DNA: TGTGCCAGCTCACCGCGACAGCTCAATCAGCCCCAGCATTTT

size: many
D: NA
V: TRBV2
length: 15
J: TRBJ2-7
CDR3: CASRPDGKGDIQQYF
DNA: TGTGCCAGCAGGCCCGACGGGAAAGGGGATATTCAGCAGTACTTC

size: NA
D: NA
V: TRBV20-1
length: 15
J: TRBJ1-3
CDR3: CSASWDNRIGNTIYF
DNA: TGCAGTGCTAGTTGGGACAACAGAATTGGAAACACCATATATTTT

size: many
D: NA
V: TRBV30
length: 13
J: TRBJ2-2
CDR3: CAWSQDGSGELFF
DNA: TGTGCCTGGAGCCAGGACGGCAGCGGGGAGCTGTTTTTT

size: many
D: NA
V: TRBV4-1
length: 13
J: TRBJ2-7
CDR3: CASSRGGGYEQCF
DNA: TGCGCCAGCAGCCGTGGGGGCGGATACGAGCAGTGCTTC

size: many
D: TRBD1
V: TRBV20-1
length: 12
J: TRBJ1-2
CDR3: CSARLGGGGYTF
DNA: TGCAGTGCTAGACTAGGGGGCGGAGGCTACACCTTC

size: NA
D: NA
V: TRBV6-5
length: 13
J: TRBJ1-1
CDR3: CASLLSGNTEAFF
DNA: TGTGCCAGTTTGTTATCAGGGAACACTGAAGCTTTCTTT

size: NA
D: NA
V: TRBV12-3/TRBV12-4
length: 13
J: TRBJ2-7
CDR3: CASSFERSHEQYF
DNA: TGTGCCAGCAGTTTCGAGAGGTCCCACGAGCAGTACTTC

size: many
D: NA
V: TRBV25-1
length: 15
J: TRBJ2-1
CDR3: CASSAYRVKDNEQFF
DNA: TGTGCCAGCAGTGCATACAGGGTTAAGGACAATGAGCAGTTCTTC

size: few
D: NA
V: TRBV28
length: 13
J: TRBJ1-2
CDR3: CANSMGRGYGYIF
DNA: TGTGCCAACTCGATGGGGCGGGGCTATGGCTACATCTTC

size: many
D: NA
V: TRBV12-3/TRBV12-4
length: 13
J: TRBJ1-1
CDR3: CASSLNQNTEAFF
DNA: TGTGCCAGCTCCCTTAATCAGAACACTGAAGCTTTCTTT

size: many
D: NA
V: TRBV20-1
length: 11
J: TRBJ2-5
CDR3: CSAWATGTQYF
DNA: TGCAGCGCCTGGGCGACAGGGACCCAGTACTTC

size: many
D: NA
V: TRBV6-4
length: 12
J: TRBJ2-7
CDR3: CASSDSWGEQYF
DNA: TGTGCCAGCAGTGACAGTTGGGGTGAGCAGTACTTC

size: many
D: NA
V: TRBV7-6
length: 15
J: TRBJ2-7
CDR3: CASSLGGGATYEQYF
DNA: TGTGCCAGCAGCTTAGGGGGCGGGGCGACCTACGAGCAGTACTTC

size: NA
D: NA
V: TRBV6-1
length: 14
J: TRBJ2-7
CDR3: CASRRVIQSYEQYF
DNA: TGTGCCAGCAGGAGGGTCATCCAGTCCTACGAGCAGTACTTC

size: NA
D: TRBD1
V: TRBV19
length: 16
J: TRBJ1-2
CDR3: CATSLGQGRANYGYTF
DNA: TGTGCCACCAGTCTGGGACAGGGCCGAGCTAACTATGGCTACACCTTC

size: NA
D: TRBD1
V: TRBV6-4
length: 17
J: TRBJ2-7
CDR3: CASSDRPSIGQEYEQYF
DNA: TGTGCCAGCAGTGATCGGCCGAGTATTGGACAGGAGTACGAGCAGTACTTC

size: many
D: NA
V: TRBV18
length: 15
J: TRBJ2-5
CDR3: CASSPASPLKETQYF
DNA: TGTGCCAGCTCACCAGCAAGTCCCCTAAAAGAGACCCAGTACTTC

size: few
D: NA
V: TRBV20-1
length: 15
J: TRBJ2-5
CDR3: CSATKVQGIQETQYF
DNA: TGCAGTGCTACTAAGGTTCAGGGAATCCAAGAGACCCAGTACTTC

size: few
D: NA
V: TRBV5-6
length: 13
J: TRBJ2-2
CDR3: CASSLVVSGELFF
DNA: TGTGCCAGCAGCTTAGTAGTATCCGGGGAGCTGTTTTTT

size: many
D: NA
V: TRBV30
length: 14
J: TRBJ2-5
CDR3: CAWSGTSLQETQYF
DNA: TGTGCCTGGAGCGGAACTAGCCTCCAAGAGACCCAGTACTTC

size: many
D: NA
V: TRBV6-5
length: 16
J: TRBJ1-5
CDR3: CASSYPTCRPNQPQHF
DNA: TGTGCCAGCAGTTACCCCACATGCAGGCCCAATCAGCCCCAGCATTTT

size: many
D: NA
V: TRBV30
length: 11
J: TRBJ1-1
CDR3: CAWSVGTEAFF
DNA: TGTGCCTGGAGTGTAGGGACTGAAGCTTTCTTT

size: many
D: NA
V: TRBV30
length: 12
J: TRBJ2-2
CDR3: CAWRGSTGELFF
DNA: TGTGCCTGGAGGGGAAGCACCGGGGAGCTGTTTTTT